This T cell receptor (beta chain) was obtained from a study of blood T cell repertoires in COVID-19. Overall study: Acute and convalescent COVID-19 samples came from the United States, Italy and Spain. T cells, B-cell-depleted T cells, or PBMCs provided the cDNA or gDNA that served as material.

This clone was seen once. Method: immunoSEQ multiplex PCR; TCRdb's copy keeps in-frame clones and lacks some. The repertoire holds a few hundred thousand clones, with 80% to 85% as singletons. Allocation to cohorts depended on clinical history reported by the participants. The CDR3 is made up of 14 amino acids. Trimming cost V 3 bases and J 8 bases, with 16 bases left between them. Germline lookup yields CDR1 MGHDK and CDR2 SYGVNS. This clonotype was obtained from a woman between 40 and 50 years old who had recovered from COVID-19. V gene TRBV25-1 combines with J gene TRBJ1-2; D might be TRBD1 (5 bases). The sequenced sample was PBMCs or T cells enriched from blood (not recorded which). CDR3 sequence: CASSERDSGKGYTF. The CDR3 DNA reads TGTGCCAGCAGTGAGAGGGACTCGGGGAAGGGCTACACCTTC.